A single sample gave rise to the 8 T cell receptor beta chains below, sequenced in a study of blood T cell repertoires in COVID-19. Clones were sequenced by immunoSEQ multiplex PCR, and TCRdb holds only the in-frame ones, with some missing. The sample consists of over 130,000 clones, 82% of them appearing once. Sequenced input: peripheral blood. These receptors originate from a woman aged 80 or older with acute or convalescent COVID-19.

This clone was seen just once. The rearrangement uses TRBV5-4 and TRBJ1-6; D might be TRBD1 (6 bases). CDR1 SGHNT and CDR2 YYREEE come from the germline V gene (reference sequence). The CDR3 has 15 amino acids. V was clipped by 4 bases and J by 13 bases, with 21 bases between them. CDR3 amino acids: CASSPYLAGQSPLHF. In DNA form, the CDR3 reads TGTGCCAGCAGCCCGTACCTAGCTGGACAGTCTCCCCTCCACTTT. The full variable domain, in which reference TRBV5-4 and TRBJ1-6 provide the parts outside the CDR3, is ETGVTQSPTHLIKTRGQQVTLRCSSQSGHNTVSWYQQALGQGPQFIFQYYREEENGRGNFPPRFSGLQFPNYSSELNVNALELDDSALYLCASSPYLAGQSPLHFGNGTRLTVT.

As for this clone: The sample carries other DNA sequences with the same CDR3. The gene calls are TRBV2 and TRBJ2-3; D unclear. The V and J ends lost 4 bases and 4 bases respectively, with 9 bases between them. Germline V gene data show CDR1 as SNHLY and CDR2 as FYNNEI. This CDR3 spans 13 amino acids. Here the CDR3 DNA reads TGTGCCAGCAGTGGACTGGTCGCAGATACGCAGTATTTT. Residues: CASSGLVADTQYF.

The gene calls are TRBV5-4 and TRBJ2-5, with 9 bases that match TRBD1. The CDR3 length is 15 residues. In germline, CDR1 is SGHNT, CDR2 YYREEE (reference sequence). The trim removed 4 bases at V and 4 bases at J, leaving 8 bases unmatched. The CDR3 is CASSARTGEGETQYF. Here the CDR3 DNA reads TGTGCCAGCAGCGCCCGGACAGGGGAGGGAGAGACCCAGTACTTC.

The chain is built from TRBV9 and TRBJ2-5; 8 nucleotides line up with TRBD1. This CDR3 is built from 15 residues. The V gene's germline CDR1 is SGDLS and CDR2 YYNGEE. Unmatched junction bases numbered 5, after V lost 0 bases and J lost 4 bases. In DNA form, the CDR3 reads TGTGCCAGCAGCGTAGCAGGGGGCGCGGGAGAGACCCAGTACTTC. As protein: CASSVAGGAGETQYF. Drawing the rest from reference TRBV9 and TRBJ2-5, the complete variable domain is DSGVTQTPKHLITATGQRVTLRCSPRSGDLSVYWYQQSLDQGLQFLIQYYNGEERAKGNILERFSAQQFPDLHSELNLSSLELGDSALYFCASSVAGGAGETQYFGPGTRLLVL.

The chain recombines TRBV3-1 (or the pseudogene TRBV3-2) with TRBJ1-1; D ambiguous. V lost 4 bases and J lost 4, with 7 bases in between. The CDR3 runs to 12 residues. Germline CDR1 LGHDT, CDR2 YNNKEL (reference sequence). The CDR3 DNA sequence: TGTGCCAGCAGCCGGGGAGGCACTGAAGCTTTCTTT. As protein: CASSRGGTEAFF.

The chain has TRBV4-1 and TRBJ1-5, with a tentative D call TRBD1 (5 bases). There are 15 residues in the CDR3. The germline CDR1 and CDR2 sequences are MGHRA and YSYEKL. Trimming removed 3 bases from V and 5 bases from J, with 14 bases in between. Here the CDR3 DNA reads TGCGCCAGCAGCCAGGGGGGGACGCCCGATCAGCCCCAGCATTTT. Translated, it gives CASSQGGTPDQPQHF.

The V and J genes are TRBV28 and TRBJ2-2; TRBD1 might be the D (6 bases). V dropped 0 bases and J dropped 2 bases, with 10 bases sitting between them. Germline CDR1 MDHEN, CDR2 SYDVKM. The CDR3 covers 16 residues. The DNA of the CDR3 is TGTGCCAGCAGTTTATGGATGGACAGAAACACCGGGGAGCTGTTTTTT. This sequence encodes CASSLWMDRNTGELFF.

The V and J genes are TRBV18 and TRBJ1-3; D might be TRBD1 (5 bases). Germline V gene data show CDR1 as KGHSH and CDR2 as LQKENI. Trimming removed 7 bases at V and 7 bases at J, with 11 bases between. The CDR3 extends over 12 amino acids. Written as DNA, the CDR3 is TGTGCCAGCTATAATCGGGGGAACACCATATATTTT. Translating it yields CASYNRGNTIYF.